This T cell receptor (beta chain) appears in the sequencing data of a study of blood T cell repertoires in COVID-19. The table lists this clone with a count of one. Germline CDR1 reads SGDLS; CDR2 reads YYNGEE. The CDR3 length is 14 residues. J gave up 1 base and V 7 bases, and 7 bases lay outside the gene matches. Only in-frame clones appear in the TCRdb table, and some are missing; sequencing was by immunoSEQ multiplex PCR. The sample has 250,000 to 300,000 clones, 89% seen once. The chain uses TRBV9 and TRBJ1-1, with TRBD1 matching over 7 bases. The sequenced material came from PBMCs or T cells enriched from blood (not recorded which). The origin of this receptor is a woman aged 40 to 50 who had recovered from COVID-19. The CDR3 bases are TGTGCCAGCCGTACAGGGGAAGGGAACACTGAAGCTTTCTTT. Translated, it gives CASRTGEGNTEAFF.